This T cell receptor (beta chain) is drawn from a study of blood T cell repertoires in COVID-19. Per the germline V gene, CDR1 is MNHEY and CDR2 is SMNVEV (reference sequence). The V end was cut by 5 bases, the J end by 2 bases, with 13 bases between. The CDR3 has 15 amino acids. Recruits, aged about 18 to 100 years, lived in 24 US areas. Data came from immunoSEQ multiplex PCR; TCRdb stores just in-frame clones and leaves some out. The table has about 150,000 clones, roughly 87% seen once. Material for sequencing was PBMCs or T cells enriched from blood (not recorded which). The origin of this receptor is a woman in her thirties or forties who had been exposed to COVID-19. The V gene is TRBV27, the J gene TRBJ1-5; no firm D call. CDR3 sequence reads: CASSILAPGNQPQHF. CDR3 sequence (DNA): TGTGCCAGCAGTATCTTGGCCCCTGGCAATCAGCCCCAGCATTTT.